This T cell receptor beta chain derives from a study of T cell repertoires in cytomegalovirus infection. Study context: Public signatures in TCR beta pointed to CMV infection and matching HLA type.

TCRdb redid the calling of the reads with MiXCR, one entry per CDR3 protein. The repertoire has about 890,000 distinct CDR3 sequences, 30% to 40% of them found once; the top ten carry over 10%. This clonotype appeared many times. As yet, its antigen is unknown. V lost 4 bases, J lost 2 bases, and 8 bases stayed unmatched. The CDR3 is made up of 16 amino acids. Looked up from germline, CDR1 is SGHVS and CDR2 is FQNEAQ. This chain uses TRBV7-8 with TRBJ2-1; 7 bases align to TRBD2. The sequences come from cultured CD8+ T cells from PBMCs, collected from culture after CMV antigen stimulation. The clonotype originates from a human donor in good health (CMV status not recorded). Some clones in this sample may be carry-over from other donors' samples. As DNA, the CDR3 is TGTGCCAGCAGCTCCCTAGGCGGGGGTCCCTACAATGAGCAGTTCTTC. Amino acids: CASSSLGGGPYNEQFF.